These 14 T cell receptor beta chains share one sample of origin, sequenced in a study of blood T cell repertoires in COVID-19. Method: immunoSEQ multiplex PCR; TCRdb's copy keeps in-frame clones and lacks some. The sample holds under 150,000 clones, around 89% seen once. Sequencing used peripheral blood. The receptors shown here come from a man aged 45-60 years with active or convalescent COVID-19.

This chain connects TRBV19 to TRBJ2-5; 8 nucleotides agree with TRBD2. Germline V gives CDR1 LNHDA, CDR2 SQIVND (reference sequence). V lost 5 bases and J lost 2; bases outside the gene matches: 1. The CDR3 is 13 residues long. CDR3 sequence (DNA): TGTGCCAGTAGTTCTAGCGGGCAAGAGACCCAGTACTTC. Residues: CASSSSGQETQYF.

This clone has a single count. The V gene is TRBV9, the J gene TRBJ1-4; 8 bases line up with TRBD1. From germline, CDR1 is SGDLS and CDR2 YYNGEE. This CDR3 region has 18 residues. V was pared by 3 bases and J by 1 base, with 11 bases of the junction left unmatched. CDR3 in DNA: TGTGCCAGCAGCGGCGGACAGGGAAGACTTAGAACTAATGAAAAACTGTTTTTT. Encoded protein: CASSGGQGRLRTNEKLFF.

The chain joins TRBV6-6 to TRBJ2-3; the D gene is possibly TRBD2 (6 bases). The CDR3 runs to 14 residues. Trimming took 6 bases from V and 2 from J, leaving 12 bases between them. The germline V gene has CDR1 MNHNY and CDR2 SVGAGI (reference sequence). CDR3 sequence: CASRPSGSTDTQYF. The DNA of the CDR3 is TGTGCCAGCAGACCCAGCGGGTCCACAGATACGCAGTATTTT.

The chain has TRBV3-1 (or the pseudogene TRBV3-2) and TRBJ2-1; 12 positions agree with TRBD2. V lost 0 bases, J lost 4 bases, and 4 bases stayed unmatched. Germline CDR1 LGHDT, CDR2 YNNKEL (reference sequence). CDR3 size: 17 residues. The CDR3 DNA reads as TGTGCCAGCAGCCAAGATGATGGACTAGCGGGATACAATGAGCAGTTCTTC. Translated, it gives CASSQDDGLAGYNEQFF.

The genes are TRBV5-6 and TRBJ2-2; D might be TRBD2 (6 bases). The CDR3 consists of 19 residues. V lost 2 bases and J 7 bases, leaving 27 bases between the germline ends. The germline CDR1 and CDR2 sequences are SGHDT and YYEEEE. The CDR3 here is CASSFYRSIPAGTVGELFF. For the CDR3, the DNA is TGTGCCAGCAGCTTTTATCGATCAATTCCGGCGGGAACAGTCGGGGAGCTGTTTTTT.

The chain uses TRBV20-1 and TRBJ1-3; a weak D match, TRBD1 (5 bases). V shed 3 bases and J shed 8 bases, with 11 bases lying between them. CDR1 DFQATT and CDR2 SNEGSKA come from the germline V gene (reference sequence). The CDR3 has 12 amino acids. Here the CDR3 reads CSASFRGDTIYF. DNA for the CDR3: TGCAGTGCTAGTTTTAGGGGTGACACCATATATTTT.

The chain couples TRBV11-3 to TRBJ2-3; maybe TRBD1 (5 bases). This CDR3 comprises 13 residues. Germline loops: CDR1 SGHNT, CDR2 YENEEA. V lost 5 bases to trimming and J lost 2 bases, with 8 bases between them. The CDR3 sequence: CASSVDNTDTQYF. The CDR3 nucleotides are TGTGCCAGCAGCGTGGACAACACAGATACGCAGTATTTT.

The chain recombines TRBV24-1 with TRBJ2-5; D gene uncertain. Trimming left V 5 bases short and J 2 bases short, with 11 bases between. This CDR3 has 14 residues. Germline-derived CDR1 and CDR2 are KGHDR and SFDVKD. In DNA, the CDR3 is TGTGCCACCAGTGCCGTCGCCGGGCAAGAGACCCAGTACTTC. This codes for CATSAVAGQETQYF.

This sequence joins TRBV7-2 and TRBJ2-7; 9 positions match TRBD2. CDR1 is SGHTA and CDR2 is FQGNSA in the germline V gene. Losses at the gene ends were 8 bases for V and 2 bases for J; bases not matched to a gene: 10. CDR3 length: 15 residues. This CDR3 reads CASGAAGGLAYEQYF. In DNA form, the CDR3 reads TGTGCCAGCGGCGCGGCGGGAGGGTTGGCCTACGAGCAGTACTTC.

The chain carries TRBV24-1 and TRBJ1-2; 9 bases match TRBD1. CDR1 is KGHDR, CDR2 SFDVKD, per germline. This CDR3 is 16 amino acids long. The ends lost 4 bases at V and 6 bases at J; junction bases unmatched: 11. The CDR3 DNA follows: TGTGCCACCAGTGAAACGCGGGGACAGGGAGTGCATGGCTACACCTTC. The encoded protein is CATSETRGQGVHGYTF.

The genes are TRBV19 and TRBJ2-5; 8 bases are a match to TRBD2. The germline gives CDR1 LNHDA, CDR2 SQIVND (reference sequence). The V gene end was trimmed by 6 bases and the J gene end by 3 bases; junction bases not matched to a gene: 6. The CDR3 has 14 amino acids. The CDR3 DNA is TGTGCCAGTAGCCCCGGGGGGGCAGAAGAGACCCAGTACTTC. Its protein is CASSPGGAEETQYF.

The chain links TRBV4-3 to TRBJ2-1; TRBD2 is a possible D gene (6 bases). V was clipped by 0 bases and J by 0 bases, with 12 bases between them. The germline gives CDR1 LGHNA, CDR2 YSLEER. The CDR3 is 17 amino acids. The CDR3 loop is CASSQDGGAGSYNEQFF. The CDR3 nucleotides read TGCGCCAGCAGCCAAGACGGTGGAGCGGGCTCCTACAATGAGCAGTTCTTC.

This clone was counted a single time. One junction end does not reproduce the germline sequence, and a read error may be involved. The V gene is TRBV19, the J gene TRBJ2-3, with TRBD2 matching 9 bases. This CDR3 is built from 19 residues. CDR1 and CDR2 from the germline V gene are LNHDA and SQIVND (reference sequence). The CDR3 bases are TGTGCCAGTAGTATAGCCCCTAGCGGGGTAAGAGGGTCAGGTTTGGGTTTGGGTTTT. Residues: CASSIAPSGVRGSGLGLGF.

This rearrangement joins TRBV5-1 to TRBJ1-2, with D possibly matching TRBD1 (5 bases). The CDR3 sequence is 12 residues long. V was cut by 1 base and J by 6 bases, with 7 bases left in between. Looked up from germline, CDR1 is SGHRS and CDR2 is YFSETQ. The DNA of the CDR3 is TGCGCCAGCAGCTTGAAAGGGGATGGCTACACCTTC. Protein: CASSLKGDGYTF.